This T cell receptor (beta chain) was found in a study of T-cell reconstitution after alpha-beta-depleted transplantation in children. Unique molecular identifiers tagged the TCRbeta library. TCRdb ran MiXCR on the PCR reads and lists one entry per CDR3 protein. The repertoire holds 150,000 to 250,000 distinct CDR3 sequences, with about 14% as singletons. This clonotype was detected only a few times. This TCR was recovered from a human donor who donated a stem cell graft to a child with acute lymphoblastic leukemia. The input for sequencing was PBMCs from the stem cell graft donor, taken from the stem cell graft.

The DNA for the CDR3 is TGTGCCAGCAGTTACTACTTCAACCCTGACATTTCGCAGGGAACGTTGTACGAGCAGTACTTC. Protein sequence: CASSYYFNPDISQGTLYEQYF. The rearrangement links TRBV6-2 or TRBV6-3 to TRBJ2-7; possibly TRBD1 for D (5 bases). The CDR3 is made up of 21 amino acids. Germline loops: CDR1 MNHEY, CDR2 SVGEGT. With 1 base removed from V and 4 bases from J, the gap between germline ends came to 32 bases.